Presented here are 25 T cell receptor beta chains from one specimen sequenced in a study of identical twins. TCRdb analysed the 5' RACE reads with MiXCR anew, one entry per CDR3 protein. The sample yields around 450,000 distinct CDR3 sequences, approximately 15% seen once. This sample was also put to use in a study of yellow fever vaccine responses in identical twins.

Source material: CD4+ T cells sorted from blood. The receptors here all came from a woman between 18 and 29 years old in good health.

The chain uses TRBV20-1 and TRBJ2-7, with 13 bases identical to TRBD2. V gave up 5 bases and J gave up 2 bases; unmatched junction bases: 3. CDR1 and CDR2 (germline): DFQATT, SNEGSKA (reference sequence). This CDR3 is 14 amino acids long. CDR3 bases: TGCAGTGCTGCCGGACTAGCGGGAGCCTACGAGCAGTACTTC. It yields the protein CSAAGLAGAYEQYF.

This clonotype was seen ten or more times. The chain has TRBV6-1 and TRBJ2-7; TRBD2 matches 7 bases. Germline lookup yields CDR1 MNHNS and CDR2 SASEGT. The V gene end was trimmed by 6 bases and the J gene end by 0 bases; junction bases not matched to a gene: 2. This CDR3 region has 13 residues. The CDR3 coding sequence is TGTGCCAGCAGGCTAGCGGTCTCCTACGAGCAGTACTTC. It translates to CASRLAVSYEQYF.

The chain has TRBV29-1 and TRBJ2-5; 7 bases are shared with TRBD1. With V trimmed by 4 bases and J by 1 base, 3 bases remained unmatched. The CDR3 covers 13 residues. Germline V gene lookup returns CDR1 SQVTM and CDR2 ANQGSEA. In DNA form, the CDR3 reads TGCAGCGTTGCTCAGGGGGTCCAAGAGACCCAGTACTTC. Amino acid sequence: CSVAQGVQETQYF. Using reference TRBV29-1 and TRBJ2-5 for the parts outside the CDR3, the full variable domain is SAVISQKPSRDICQRGTSLTIQCQVDSQVTMMFWYRQQPGQSLTLIATANQGSEATYESGFVIDKFPISRPNLTFSTLTVSNMSPEDSSIYLCSVAQGVQETQYFGPGTRLLVL.

This clonotype was counted only a few times. The rearrangement uses TRBV7-2 and TRBJ2-5; no firm D call. CDR1 and CDR2 from the germline V gene are SGHTA and FQGNSA. CDR3 length: 12 amino acids. V lost 5 bases and J lost 6, with 10 bases in between. CDR3 in amino acids: CASSPSRQTQYF. The CDR3 DNA follows: TGTGCCAGCAGCCCAAGCAGGCAGACCCAGTACTTC.

V gene TRBV12-3 or TRBV12-4 combines with J gene TRBJ2-1, with D tentatively TRBD2 (5 bases). The ends were cut back, 7 bases at V and 9 bases at J, with 22 bases in the middle. CDR3 length: 15 amino acids. The CDR3 reads CASTGELRAEGEQFF. For the CDR3, the DNA is TGTGCCAGCACCGGGGAATTGCGGGCCGAAGGTGAGCAGTTCTTC.

A few counts support this clonotype. This chain uses TRBV5-1 with TRBJ2-6; D is possibly TRBD1 or TRBD2 (5 bases each). The length of the CDR3 is 16 residues. The V and J ends lost 4 bases and 2 bases respectively, with 13 bases between them. Germline CDR1 SGHRS, CDR2 YFSETQ. CDR3 residues: CASSPGRVTGANVLTF. The DNA for the CDR3 is TGCGCCAGCAGCCCGGGACGGGTGACTGGGGCCAACGTCCTGACTTTC.

In the case of this clonotype: Because it lacks the conserved phenylalanine or tryptophan at the end, this CDR3 is likely a read error. V usage is TRBV28 and J usage is TRBJ1-5; maybe TRBD1 (5 bases). The CDR3 runs to 14 residues. V dropped 3 bases and J dropped 5 bases, with 11 bases sitting between them. The germline gives CDR1 MDHEN, CDR2 SYDVKM. CDR3 region: CASSFGGVHQPQHY. CDR3 sequence (DNA): TGTGCCAGCAGTTTTGGGGGGGTCCATCAGCCCCAGCATTAT.

The table lists this clonotype with a few counts. The CDR3 sequence: CASSKSPRDKHSPLHF. Here the CDR3 DNA reads TGTGCCAGCAGTAAAAGCCCCCGGGACAAACATTCACCCCTCCACTTT. The gene calls are TRBV6-1 and TRBJ1-6; D is perhaps TRBD1 (6 bases). Germline values: CDR1 MNHNS, CDR2 SASEGT. The CDR3 sequence is 16 residues long. The V and J ends lost 5 bases and 8 bases respectively, with 19 bases between them.

The V and J genes are TRBV5-1 and TRBJ2-3; 7 bases match TRBD1. J was trimmed by 5 bases and V by 4 bases; bases with no gene match: 7. Germline values: CDR1 SGHRS, CDR2 YFSETQ. The CDR3 runs 14 residues. DNA for the CDR3: TGCGCCAGCAGCCACGGACAGGCAGGAGATACGCAGTATTTT. As protein: CASSHGQAGDTQYF.

This clonotype was seen only a few times. For the CDR3, the DNA is TGTGCCAGCAGTTCCCGGATGACTAGCGGGGGGCCGATCACAGATACGCAGTATTTT. The encoded protein is CASSSRMTSGGPITDTQYF. The chain recombines TRBV3-1 with TRBJ2-3; 13 bases align to TRBD2. The CDR3 consists of 19 residues. V was pared by 6 bases and J by 2 bases, with 14 bases of the junction left unmatched. CDR1 is LGHDT and CDR2 is YNNKEL in the germline V gene (reference sequence).

The chain has TRBV20-1 and TRBJ2-1, with 13 nucleotides matching TRBD2. CDR1 and CDR2 (germline): DFQATT, SNEGSKA (reference sequence). CDR3 length: 16 amino acids. The trim removed 6 bases at V and 8 bases at J, leaving 13 bases unmatched. The CDR3 sequence is CSAQLAGGPGLYEQFF. CDR3 nucleotides: TGCAGTGCCCAACTAGCGGGAGGGCCTGGTTTGTATGAGCAGTTCTTC.

V and J are TRBV7-2 and TRBJ2-7; 7 nucleotides line up with TRBD1. Germline CDR1 and CDR2: SGHTA and FQGNSA. The CDR3 spans 15 residues. Trimming cost V 4 bases and J 2 bases; bases outside gene matches: 8. CDR3 protein: CASSSRDRFPYEQYF. The CDR3 DNA reads as TGTGCCAGCAGCTCCCGGGACAGATTTCCCTACGAGCAGTACTTC.

This clonotype was counted between two and nine times. This sequence joins TRBV28 and TRBJ1-2, with no clear D. The CDR3 has 14 residues. Germline V lookup: CDR1 MDHEN, CDR2 SYDVKM. The V end was cut by 2 bases, the J end by 5 bases, with 12 bases between. The CDR3, as DNA: TGTGCCAGCAGTTTACCACTGACCGGTTATGGCTACACCTTC. Its protein is CASSLPLTGYGYTF.

In this sample, this clonotype turned up a few times. The V and J genes are TRBV29-1 and TRBJ2-7, with D perhaps matching TRBD1 (6 bases). Germline V gives CDR1 SQVTM, CDR2 ANQGSEA. V lost 0 bases to trimming and J lost 2 bases, with 17 bases between them. The CDR3 spans 16 residues. CDR3 amino acids: CSVEDRQAGRPYEQYF. DNA of the CDR3: TGCAGCGTTGAAGATAGACAGGCCGGTCGACCCTACGAGCAGTACTTC.

This clonotype was picked up a small number of times. The rearrangement links TRBV5-4 to TRBJ2-1; 9 bases agree with TRBD2. Germline V gene sequence: CDR1 SGHNT, CDR2 YYREEE (reference sequence). The V gene end was trimmed by 1 base and the J gene end by 6 bases; junction bases not matched to a gene: 8. The CDR3 contains 16 residues. The CDR3 spells CASSLTPSGRPNEQFF. The CDR3 DNA reads as TGTGCCAGCAGCTTGACACCCAGCGGGAGGCCCAATGAGCAGTTCTTC.

This clonotype was observed a handful of times. This chain joins TRBV29-1 and TRBJ2-5; D remains unclear. CDR1 is SQVTM, CDR2 ANQGSEA, per germline. There are 12 residues in the CDR3. Trimming shortened V by 7 bases and J by 5 bases, and 14 bases separated the two germline ends. CDR3 region: CSERLVGETQYF. The CDR3 region has the DNA TGCAGCGAACGACTGGTGGGCGAGACCCAGTACTTC.

This clonotype occurred a few times. The chain couples TRBV20-1 to TRBJ2-7; possible D gene TRBD2, 6 bases. In germline, CDR1 is DFQATT, CDR2 SNEGSKA (reference sequence). The CDR3 spans 13 residues. The V and J ends lost 3 bases and 2 bases respectively, with 11 bases between them. The CDR3 region is CSASRGSTYEQYF. The CDR3 nucleotides read TGCAGTGCTAGTCGGGGGAGTACCTACGAGCAGTACTTC.

This clonotype was picked up a small number of times. The V call is TRBV3-1, the J call TRBJ2-7; maybe TRBD2 (5 bases). Trimming took 1 base from V and 3 from J, leaving 13 bases between them. The CDR3 runs to 15 residues. Germline assignment: CDR1 LGHDT and CDR2 YNNKEL (reference sequence). CDR3 amino acids: CASSQAPRTYYEQYF. CDR3 sequence (DNA): TGTGCCAGCAGCCAAGCCCCTCGGACTTACTACGAGCAGTACTTC.

This clonotype has a handful of counts. This chain uses TRBV6-5 with TRBJ2-2; 7 nucleotides align to TRBD2. V lost 3 bases, J lost 6 bases, and 7 bases stayed unmatched. Germline CDR1 and CDR2: MNHEY and SVGAGI. The CDR3 has 15 amino acids. DNA for the CDR3: TGTGCCAGCAGTTATTTGGGGGAGGGATCCGGGGAGCTGTTTTTT. It yields the protein CASSYLGEGSGELFF.

This clonotype turned up a few times. The chain links TRBV29-1 to TRBJ2-1, with 10 bases aligning to TRBD2. This CDR3 is built from 19 residues. V was clipped by 1 base and J by 0 bases; unmatched bases: 12. The germline gives CDR1 SQVTM, CDR2 ANQGSEA. As DNA, the CDR3 is TGCAGCGTTGAAGGGACAGTAGGACTAGCGGTTAGCTCCTACAATGAGCAGTTCTTC. Amino acid sequence: CSVEGTVGLAVSSYNEQFF.

This chain connects TRBV21-1 to TRBJ2-2; the table's D call, TRBD1, has no DNA check behind it. TRBV21-1 is assigned pseudogene status. This CDR3 region has 17 residues. CDR3 coding DNA: TGTGCCAGCAGCAACCCCGGTCCTAACAGGGGAACCGGGGAGCTGTTTTTT. This encodes CASSNPGPNRGTGELFF.

The rearrangement uses TRBV12-3 or TRBV12-4 and TRBJ2-2; the match to TRBD1 covers 7 bases. The CDR3 sequence is 16 residues long. The J segment lost 2 bases and the V segment lost 6 bases, leaving 9 bases of the junction unmatched. CDR3 sequence reads: CASSPTGTVNTGELFF. The CDR3 coding sequence is TGTGCCAGCAGCCCCACCGGGACAGTTAACACCGGGGAGCTGTTTTTT.

The chain couples TRBV12-3 or TRBV12-4 to TRBJ2-2, with 8 nucleotides matching TRBD2. This CDR3 has 14 amino acids. With 7 bases clipped from V and 0 bases from J, the junction kept 1 base outside the gene matches. CDR3 in amino acids: CASIGGANTGELFF. The CDR3 DNA is TGTGCCAGCATCGGGGGGGCGAACACCGGGGAGCTGTTTTTT.

CDR3 loop: CASSVAGTANYEQYF. In DNA, the CDR3 is TGTGCCAGCAGCGTAGCTGGGACAGCCAACTACGAGCAGTACTTC. The chain uses TRBV9 and TRBJ2-7, with TRBD1 identical over 7 bases. This CDR3 has 15 residues. From germline, CDR1 is SGDLS and CDR2 YYNGEE. The junction had 6 bases not matched to a gene; V was cut back by 0 bases and J by 3 bases.

This clonotype was seen a handful of times. The chain uses TRBV11-2 and TRBJ2-2; 7 bases line up with TRBD1. The junction had 10 bases not matched to a gene; V was cut back by 6 bases and J by 6 bases. CDR1 and CDR2 (germline): SGHAT, FQNNGV. The length of the CDR3 is 15 residues. The CDR3, as DNA: TGTGCCAGCAGACCCCCCCGACAGGGACCCGGGGAGCTGTTTTTT. Translated, it gives CASRPPRQGPGELFF.